Included here is one T cell receptor beta chain sequence, with context. The entry originates in a study of shared clonotypes between healthy human individuals. V was clipped by 6 bases and J by 5 bases, with 16 bases between them. The CDR3 sequence is 15 residues long. Germline V lookup: CDR1 MNHEY, CDR2 SMNVEV (reference sequence). An even split of each subset's genomic DNA across several immunoSEQ plates was performed. Profiling relied on immunoSEQ multiplex PCR, and the TCRdb table lists in-frame clones only, not all of them. The repertoire holds about 1 million clones, about 80% seen once, with 1.4% to 1.5% in the top ten.

The chain employs TRBV27 and TRBJ1-4; tentative D call: TRBD1 (5 bases). The sample comprised memory CD4+ T cells sorted from blood. The subset: CD45RA-negative fraction. The receptor was isolated from a man younger than 35 in good health. CDR3 in DNA: TGTGCCAGCAGCCGGCGGGACGACCCGAATGAAAAACTGTTTTTT. Its translation is CASSRRDDPNEKLFF.